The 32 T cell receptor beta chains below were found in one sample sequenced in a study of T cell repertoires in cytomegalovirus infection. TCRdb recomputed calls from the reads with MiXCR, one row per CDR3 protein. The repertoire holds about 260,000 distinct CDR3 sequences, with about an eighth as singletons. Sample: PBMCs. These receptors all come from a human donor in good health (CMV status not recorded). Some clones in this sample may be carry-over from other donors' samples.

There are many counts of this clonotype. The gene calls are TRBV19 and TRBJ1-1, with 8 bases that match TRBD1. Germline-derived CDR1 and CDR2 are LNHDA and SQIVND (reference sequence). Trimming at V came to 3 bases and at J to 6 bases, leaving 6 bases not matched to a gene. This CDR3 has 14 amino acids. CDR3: CASSMDRAIAEAFF. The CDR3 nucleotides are TGTGCCAGTAGTATGGACAGGGCGATCGCTGAAGCTTTCTTT.

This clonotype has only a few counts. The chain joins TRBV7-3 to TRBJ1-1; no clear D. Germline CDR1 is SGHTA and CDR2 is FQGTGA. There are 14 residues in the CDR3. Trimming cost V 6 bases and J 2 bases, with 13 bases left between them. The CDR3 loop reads CASSTGLSNTEAFF. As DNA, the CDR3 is TGTGCCAGCAGTACCGGACTCAGTAACACTGAAGCTTTCTTT.

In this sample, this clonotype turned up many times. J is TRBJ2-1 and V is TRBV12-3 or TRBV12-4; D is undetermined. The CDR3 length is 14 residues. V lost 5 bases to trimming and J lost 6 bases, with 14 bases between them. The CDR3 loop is CASSPHTTFNEQFF. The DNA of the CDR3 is TGTGCCAGCAGTCCGCATACGACGTTCAATGAGCAGTTCTTC.

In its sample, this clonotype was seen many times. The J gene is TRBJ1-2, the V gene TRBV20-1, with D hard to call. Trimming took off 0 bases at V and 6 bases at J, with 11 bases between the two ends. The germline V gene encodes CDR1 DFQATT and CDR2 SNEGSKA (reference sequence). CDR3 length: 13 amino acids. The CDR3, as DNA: TGCAGTGCTAGAGATATGGCGCTAAATGGCTACACCTTC. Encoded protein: CSARDMALNGYTF.

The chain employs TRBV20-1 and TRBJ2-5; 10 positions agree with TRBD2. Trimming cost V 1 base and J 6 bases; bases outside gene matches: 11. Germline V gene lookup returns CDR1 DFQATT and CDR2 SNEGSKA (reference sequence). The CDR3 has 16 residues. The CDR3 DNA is TGCAGTGCTAGAGGTGCCCCCGGGACTAGCGAACAGACCCAGTACTTC. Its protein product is CSARGAPGTSEQTQYF.

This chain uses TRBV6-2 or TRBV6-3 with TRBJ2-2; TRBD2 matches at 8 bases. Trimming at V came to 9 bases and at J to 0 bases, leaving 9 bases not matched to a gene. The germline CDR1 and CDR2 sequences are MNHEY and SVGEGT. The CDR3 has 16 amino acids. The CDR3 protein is CASRRGGGANTGELFF. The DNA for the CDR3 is TGTGCCAGTCGTCGGGGGGGGGGCGCGAACACCGGGGAGCTGTTTTTT.

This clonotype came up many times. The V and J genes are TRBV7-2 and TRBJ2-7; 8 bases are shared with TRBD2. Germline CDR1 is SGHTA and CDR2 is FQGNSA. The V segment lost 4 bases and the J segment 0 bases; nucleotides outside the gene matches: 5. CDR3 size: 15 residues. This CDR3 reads CASSSPGTSSYEQYF. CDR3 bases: TGTGCCAGCAGCTCCCCCGGGACTAGCTCCTACGAGCAGTACTTC.

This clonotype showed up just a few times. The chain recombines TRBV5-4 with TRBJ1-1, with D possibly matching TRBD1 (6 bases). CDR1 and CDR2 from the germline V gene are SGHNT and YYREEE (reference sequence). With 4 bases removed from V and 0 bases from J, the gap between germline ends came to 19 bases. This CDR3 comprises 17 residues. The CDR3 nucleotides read TGTGCCAGCAGCCCCGGGGGCGCCGGGACATTGAACACTGAAGCTTTCTTT. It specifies CASSPGGAGTLNTEAFF.

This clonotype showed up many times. The CDR3 DNA reads TGTGCCAGCAGCTTAGGGGTTGGCGGGAGGGCCAGTGAGCAGTTCTTC. Protein product: CASSLGVGGRASEQFF. This sequence joins TRBV11-2 and TRBJ2-1; 9 nucleotides agree with TRBD2. The CDR3 length is 16 residues. Per the germline V gene, CDR1 is SGHAT and CDR2 is FQNNGV. The V and J ends lost 1 base and 9 bases, in that order; junction bases with no gene match: 10.

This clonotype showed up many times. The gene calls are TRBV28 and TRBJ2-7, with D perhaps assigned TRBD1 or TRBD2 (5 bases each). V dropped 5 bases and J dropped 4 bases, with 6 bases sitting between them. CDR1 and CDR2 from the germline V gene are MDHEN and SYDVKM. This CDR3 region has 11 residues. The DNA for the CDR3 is TGTGCCAGCAGTGGGACGTACGAGCAGTACTTC. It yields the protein CASSGTYEQYF.

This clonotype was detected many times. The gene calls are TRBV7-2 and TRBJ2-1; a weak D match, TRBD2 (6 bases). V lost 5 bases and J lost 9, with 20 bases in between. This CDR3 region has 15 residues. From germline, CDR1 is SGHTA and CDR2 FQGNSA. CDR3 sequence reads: CASSPLRGTVAEQFF. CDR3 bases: TGTGCCAGCAGCCCACTTCGCGGGACGGTCGCTGAGCAGTTCTTC.

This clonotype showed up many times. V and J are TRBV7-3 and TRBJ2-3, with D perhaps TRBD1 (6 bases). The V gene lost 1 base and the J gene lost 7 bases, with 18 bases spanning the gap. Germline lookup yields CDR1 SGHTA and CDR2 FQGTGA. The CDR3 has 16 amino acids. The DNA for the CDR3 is TGTGCCAGCAGCTTAATAGGCAGGGGCTTCGGAAATACGCAGTATTTT. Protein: CASSLIGRGFGNTQYF.

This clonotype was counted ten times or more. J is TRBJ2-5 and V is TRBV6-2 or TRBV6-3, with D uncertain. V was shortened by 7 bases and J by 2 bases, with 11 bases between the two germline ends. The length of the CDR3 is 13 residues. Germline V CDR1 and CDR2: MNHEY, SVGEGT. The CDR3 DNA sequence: TGTGCCAGCAACCCCGAGCCGCAAGAGACCCAGTACTTC. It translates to CASNPEPQETQYF.

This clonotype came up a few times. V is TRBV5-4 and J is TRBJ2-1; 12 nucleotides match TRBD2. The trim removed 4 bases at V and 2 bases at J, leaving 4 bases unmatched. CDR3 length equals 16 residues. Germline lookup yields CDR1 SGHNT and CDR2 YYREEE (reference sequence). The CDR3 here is CASSRPSGRAYNEQFF. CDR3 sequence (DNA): TGTGCCAGCAGCCGACCTAGCGGGAGGGCCTACAATGAGCAGTTCTTC.

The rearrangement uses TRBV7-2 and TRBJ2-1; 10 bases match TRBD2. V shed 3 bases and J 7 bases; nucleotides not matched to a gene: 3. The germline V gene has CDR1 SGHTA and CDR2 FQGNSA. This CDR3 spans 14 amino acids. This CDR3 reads CASSFGLAENEQFF. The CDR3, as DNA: TGTGCCAGCAGCTTCGGACTAGCGGAAAATGAGCAGTTCTTC.

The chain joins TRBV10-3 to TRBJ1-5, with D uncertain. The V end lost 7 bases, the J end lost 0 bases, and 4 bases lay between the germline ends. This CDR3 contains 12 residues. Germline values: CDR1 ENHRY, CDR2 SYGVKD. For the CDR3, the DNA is TGTGCCATCAAGGATAGCAATCAGCCCCAGCATTTT. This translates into CAIKDSNQPQHF.

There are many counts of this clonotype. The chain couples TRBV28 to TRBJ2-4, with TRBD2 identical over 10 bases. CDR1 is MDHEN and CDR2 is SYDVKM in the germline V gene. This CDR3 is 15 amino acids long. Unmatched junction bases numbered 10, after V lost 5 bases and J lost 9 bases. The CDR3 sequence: CASSPDASGSGIQYF. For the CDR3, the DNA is TGTGCCAGCAGTCCCGATGCTAGCGGGAGTGGCATTCAGTACTTC.

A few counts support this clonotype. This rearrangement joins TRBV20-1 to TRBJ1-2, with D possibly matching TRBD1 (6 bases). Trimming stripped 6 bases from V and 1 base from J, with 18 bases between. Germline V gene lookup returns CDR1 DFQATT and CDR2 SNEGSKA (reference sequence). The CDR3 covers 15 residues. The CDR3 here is CSAPTRGGLNYGYTF. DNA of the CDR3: TGCAGTGCCCCTACGAGGGGGGGACTTAACTATGGCTACACCTTC.

DNA for the CDR3: TGTGCCAGCAGCCTGACTACTAGCGGGAGAACCTCTAGCACAGATACGCAGTATTTT. The encoded protein is CASSLTTSGRTSSTDTQYF. This chain uses TRBV7-9 with TRBJ2-3; 11 bases agree with TRBD2. V was pared by 5 bases and J by 0 bases, with 13 bases of the junction left unmatched. Germline loops: CDR1 SEHNR, CDR2 FQNEAQ (reference sequence). The CDR3 loop spans 19 amino acids.

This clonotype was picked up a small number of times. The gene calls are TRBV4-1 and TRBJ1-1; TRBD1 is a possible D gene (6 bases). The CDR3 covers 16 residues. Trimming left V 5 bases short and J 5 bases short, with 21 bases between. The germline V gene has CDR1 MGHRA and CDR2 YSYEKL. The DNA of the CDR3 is TGCGCCAGCAGCTATGAGGGGGTCGGAGGAGGTACTGAAGCTTTCTTT. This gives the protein CASSYEGVGGGTEAFF.

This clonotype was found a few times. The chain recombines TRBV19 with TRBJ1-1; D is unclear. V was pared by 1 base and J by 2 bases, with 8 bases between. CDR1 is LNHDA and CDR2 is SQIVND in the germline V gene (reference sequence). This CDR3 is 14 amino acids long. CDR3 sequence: CASSIGYLNTEAFF. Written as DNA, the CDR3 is TGTGCCAGTAGTATAGGGTACCTTAACACTGAAGCTTTCTTT.

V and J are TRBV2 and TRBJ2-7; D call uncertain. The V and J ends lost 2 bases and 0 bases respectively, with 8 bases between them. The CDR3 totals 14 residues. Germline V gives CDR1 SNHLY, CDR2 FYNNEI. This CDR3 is CASSERRYSYEQYF. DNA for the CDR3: TGTGCCAGCAGTGAACGACGCTACTCCTACGAGCAGTACTTC.

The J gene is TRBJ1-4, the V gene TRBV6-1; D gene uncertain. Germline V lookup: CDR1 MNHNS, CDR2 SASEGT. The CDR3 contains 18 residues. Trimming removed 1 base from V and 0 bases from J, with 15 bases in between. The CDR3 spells CASSEVAAPLATNEKLFF. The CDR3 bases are TGTGCCAGCAGTGAAGTCGCAGCGCCACTTGCAACTAATGAAAAACTGTTTTTT.

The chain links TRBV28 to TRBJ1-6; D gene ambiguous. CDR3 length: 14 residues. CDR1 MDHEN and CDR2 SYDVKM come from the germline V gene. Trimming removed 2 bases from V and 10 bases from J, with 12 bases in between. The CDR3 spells CASSLGKVGSPLHF. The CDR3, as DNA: TGTGCCAGCAGTTTAGGAAAGGTTGGCTCACCCCTCCACTTT. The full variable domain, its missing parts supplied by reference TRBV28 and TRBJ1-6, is DVKVTQSSRYLVKRTGEKVFLECVQDMDHENMFWYRQDPGLGLRLIYFSYDVKMKEKGDIPEGYSVSREKKERFSLILESASTNQTSMYLCASSLGKVGSPLHFGNGTRLTVT.

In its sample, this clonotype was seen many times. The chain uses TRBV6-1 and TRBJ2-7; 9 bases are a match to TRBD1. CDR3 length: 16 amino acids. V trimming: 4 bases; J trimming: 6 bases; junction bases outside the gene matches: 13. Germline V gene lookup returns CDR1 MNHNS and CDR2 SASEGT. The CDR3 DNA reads TGTGCCAGCAGTGTGTCTACAGGGGGCGCGGGGAGCGAGCAGTACTTC. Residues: CASSVSTGGAGSEQYF.

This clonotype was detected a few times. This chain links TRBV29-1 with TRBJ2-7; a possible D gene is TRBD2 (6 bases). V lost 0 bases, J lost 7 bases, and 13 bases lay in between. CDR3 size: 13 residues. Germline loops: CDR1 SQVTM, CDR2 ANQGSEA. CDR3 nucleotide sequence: TGCAGCGTTGAAGATCCGGGGGTTGAAGAGCAGTACTTC. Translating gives CSVEDPGVEEQYF.

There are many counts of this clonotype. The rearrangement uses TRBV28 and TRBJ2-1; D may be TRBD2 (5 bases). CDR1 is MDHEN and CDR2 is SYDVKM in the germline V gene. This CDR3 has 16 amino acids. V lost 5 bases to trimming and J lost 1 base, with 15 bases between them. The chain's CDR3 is CASSRWSGSSYNEQFF. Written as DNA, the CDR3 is TGTGCCAGCAGTCGTTGGAGCGGTTCGTCCTACAATGAGCAGTTCTTC.

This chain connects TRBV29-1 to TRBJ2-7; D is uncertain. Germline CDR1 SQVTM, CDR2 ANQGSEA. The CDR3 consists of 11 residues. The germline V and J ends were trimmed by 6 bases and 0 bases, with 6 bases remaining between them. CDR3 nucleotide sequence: TGCAGCGTCAGGACCTCCTACGAGCAGTACTTC. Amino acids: CSVRTSYEQYF.

The CDR3 sequence: CASSVHIGETQYF. The CDR3 coding sequence is TGTGCCAGCAGCGTACATATAGGAGAGACCCAGTACTTC. The chain combines TRBV9 with TRBJ2-5; D gene ambiguous. CDR1 is SGDLS and CDR2 is YYNGEE in the germline V gene. This CDR3 has 13 residues. Trimming removed 1 base from V and 4 bases from J, with 8 bases in between.

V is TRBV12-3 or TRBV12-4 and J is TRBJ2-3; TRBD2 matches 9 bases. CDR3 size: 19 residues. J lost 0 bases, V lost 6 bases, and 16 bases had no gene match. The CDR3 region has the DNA TGTGCCAGCAGCCCTCCCCTTTTGGAGCGGGGGGTAAGCACAGATACGCAGTATTTT. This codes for CASSPPLLERGVSTDTQYF.

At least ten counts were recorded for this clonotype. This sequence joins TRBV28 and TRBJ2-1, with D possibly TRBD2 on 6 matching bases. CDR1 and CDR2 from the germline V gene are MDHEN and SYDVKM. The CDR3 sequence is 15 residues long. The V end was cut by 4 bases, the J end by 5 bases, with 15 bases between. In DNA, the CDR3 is TGTGCCAGCAGTTCACTAAGACTAGGCGACAATGAGCAGTTCTTC. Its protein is CASSSLRLGDNEQFF.

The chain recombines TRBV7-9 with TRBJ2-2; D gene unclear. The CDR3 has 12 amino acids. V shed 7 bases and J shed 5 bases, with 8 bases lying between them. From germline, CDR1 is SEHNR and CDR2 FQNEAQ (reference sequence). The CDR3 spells CASKDVTGELFF. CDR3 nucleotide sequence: TGTGCCAGCAAGGACGTAACCGGGGAGCTGTTTTTT.